One sample yielded the 26 T cell receptor beta chains listed below, sequenced in a study of blood T cell repertoires in COVID-19. Clones were sequenced by immunoSEQ multiplex PCR, and TCRdb holds only the in-frame ones, with some missing. Among approximately 230,000 clones, approximately 90% were seen once, and the ten largest hold roughly 6.3%. Sequenced: PBMCs or T cells enriched from blood (not recorded which). These TCRs come from a woman younger than 45 with acute COVID-19.

The V and J genes are TRBV5-4 and TRBJ2-2; TRBD1 matches at 9 bases. The CDR3 contains 14 residues. V was clipped by 3 bases and J by 5 bases; unmatched bases: 2. The germline V gene has CDR1 SGHNT and CDR2 YYREEE (reference sequence). CDR3 nucleotides: TGTGCCAGCAGCTCAGGACAGGGGACCGGGGAGCTGTTTTTT. It specifies CASSSGQGTGELFF.

J is TRBJ1-3 and V is TRBV19; D remains unclear. This CDR3 spans 16 amino acids. The V and J ends lost 4 bases and 3 bases respectively, with 16 bases between them. The germline V gene has CDR1 LNHDA and CDR2 SQIVND (reference sequence). CDR3 residues: CASSNPGGSGGNTIYF. The CDR3 nucleotides read TGTGCCAGTAGTAACCCAGGCGGGTCAGGTGGAAACACCATATATTTT.

V is TRBV5-4 and J is TRBJ2-1, with 8 bases lining up with TRBD2. The CDR3 has 15 residues. The V segment lost 0 bases and the J segment 7 bases; nucleotides outside the gene matches: 6. Looked up from germline, CDR1 is SGHNT and CDR2 is YYREEE (reference sequence). CDR3 sequence reads: CASSLGSGSVNEQFF. CDR3 coding DNA: TGTGCCAGCAGCTTGGGGAGCGGGAGTGTAAATGAGCAGTTCTTC.

This chain links TRBV7-2 with TRBJ2-7, with D possibly matching TRBD1 (6 bases). The germline V and J ends were trimmed by 3 bases and 3 bases, with 12 bases remaining between them. There are 14 residues in the CDR3. Germline V CDR1 and CDR2: SGHTA, FQGNSA. DNA of the CDR3: TGTGCCAGCAGCTTCAGGACAGACTACTACGAGCAGTACTTC. Its protein product is CASSFRTDYYEQYF.

V usage is TRBV19 and J usage is TRBJ2-1; 7 bases agree with TRBD2. Germline V CDR1 and CDR2: LNHDA, SQIVND (reference sequence). The trim removed 8 bases at V and 7 bases at J, leaving 8 bases unmatched. The CDR3 is 13 amino acids. CDR3 region: CASAGGLGNEQFF. The CDR3, as DNA: TGTGCCAGTGCCGGGGGGTTAGGTAATGAGCAGTTCTTC.

The chain employs TRBV2 and TRBJ1-2; D is unclear. The length of the CDR3 is 14 residues. V was shortened by 1 base and J by 3 bases, with 9 bases between the two germline ends. The germline V gene encodes CDR1 SNHLY and CDR2 FYNNEI. In nucleotides, the CDR3 is TGTGCCAGCAGTGAAGGACACGGATACTATGGCTACACCTTC. This translates into CASSEGHGYYGYTF.

The CDR3: CASSIAGTTLNEQFF. In DNA, the CDR3 is TGTGCCAGTAGTATAGCTGGGACTACTCTCAATGAGCAGTTCTTC. The rearrangement links TRBV19 to TRBJ2-1, with TRBD2 identical over 7 bases. V was clipped by 1 base and J by 6 bases; unmatched bases: 6. The CDR3 covers 15 residues. Germline lookup yields CDR1 LNHDA and CDR2 SQIVND (reference sequence).

The chain combines TRBV11-2 with TRBJ1-3; TRBD1 might be the D (5 bases). Germline CDR1 and CDR2: SGHAT and FQNNGV. V was pared by 4 bases and J by 7 bases, with 11 bases between. This CDR3 contains 13 residues. CDR3 residues: CASSSGLGNTIYF. Written as DNA, the CDR3 is TGTGCCAGCAGCTCGGGACTCGGTAACACCATATATTTT. The variable domain in full, with the rest retrieved from reference TRBV11-2 and TRBJ1-3, is EAGVAQSPRYKIIEKRQSVAFWCNPISGHATLYWYQQILGQGPKLLIQFQNNGVVDDSQLPKDRFSAERLKGVDSTLKIQPAKLEDSAVYLCASSSGLGNTIYFGEGSWLTVV.

The chain links TRBV11-2 to TRBJ2-7, with a tentative D call TRBD1 (5 bases). The CDR3 runs 12 residues. With 6 bases removed from V and 3 bases from J, the gap between germline ends came to 9 bases. The germline V gene encodes CDR1 SGHAT and CDR2 FQNNGV. CDR3: CASSAGFYEQYF. CDR3 nucleotide sequence: TGTGCCAGCAGTGCAGGGTTCTACGAGCAGTACTTC.

The gene calls are TRBV19 and TRBJ1-2; maybe TRBD1 (6 bases). The germline CDR1 and CDR2 sequences are LNHDA and SQIVND (reference sequence). The CDR3 extends over 14 amino acids. Trimming shortened V by 7 bases and J by 4 bases, and 16 bases separated the two germline ends. CDR3 protein: CASTPGTGTYGYTF. The CDR3 DNA sequence: TGTGCCAGTACCCCAGGAACAGGGACCTATGGCTACACCTTC.

The chain joins TRBV19 to TRBJ2-1, with TRBD2 as a possible D gene (7 bases). V shed 1 base and J shed 9 bases, with 10 bases lying between them. CDR1 and CDR2 (germline): LNHDA, SQIVND (reference sequence). This CDR3 has 13 amino acids. The CDR3 bases are TGTGCCAGTAGTATAGGGGGAGGGGGTGAGCAGTTCTTC. As protein: CASSIGGGGEQFF. The full variable domain, completed using reference TRBV19 and TRBJ2-1, is DGGITQSPKYLFRKEGQNVTLSCEQNLNHDAMYWYRQDPGQGLRLIYYSQIVNDFQKGDIAEGYSVSREKKESFPLTVTSAQKNPTAFYLCASSIGGGGEQFFGPGTRLTVL.

The chain combines TRBV6-5 with TRBJ1-2; 9 bases are a match to TRBD1. This CDR3 is 15 amino acids long. V trimming: 6 bases; J trimming: 6 bases; junction bases outside the gene matches: 11. Germline CDR1 and CDR2: MNHEY and SVGAGI. CDR3 residues: CASSRPMGTGNGYTF. DNA of the CDR3: TGTGCCAGCAGCCGCCCAATGGGGACAGGGAATGGCTACACCTTC.

V usage is TRBV5-1 and J usage is TRBJ2-6, with no clear D. Trimming took 1 base from V and 1 from J, leaving 9 bases between them. Germline loops: CDR1 SGHRS, CDR2 YFSETQ. This CDR3 has 16 residues. CDR3 sequence: CASSLTGLSGANVLTF. The CDR3 nucleotides read TGCGCCAGCAGCTTGACTGGGCTGTCTGGGGCCAACGTCCTGACTTTC.

The chain carries TRBV27 and TRBJ1-1, with D perhaps matching TRBD1 (6 bases). The CDR3 extends over 14 amino acids. Germline values: CDR1 MNHEY, CDR2 SMNVEV (reference sequence). V lost 3 bases and J lost 5, with 13 bases in between. CDR3 nucleotides: TGTGCCAGCAGTTTCGACAGGTTAGGTACTGAAGCTTTCTTT. This translates into CASSFDRLGTEAFF.

The chain combines TRBV5-1 with TRBJ1-2; D not resolved. This CDR3 region has 15 residues. CDR1 and CDR2 from the germline V gene are SGHRS and YFSETQ. Trimming cost V 4 bases and J 2 bases, with 15 bases left between them. The CDR3 sequence is CASSRLQFNNYGYTF. As DNA, the CDR3 is TGCGCCAGCAGCCGTTTACAGTTTAACAACTATGGCTACACCTTC.

The gene calls are TRBV19 and TRBJ2-1; D possibly corresponds to TRBD2 (6 bases). Germline CDR1 and CDR2: LNHDA and SQIVND (reference sequence). V shed 6 bases and J shed 1 base, with 13 bases lying between them. This CDR3 region has 15 residues. This CDR3 is CASSILGGSYNEQFF. CDR3 nucleotides: TGTGCCAGTAGCATCCTCGGGGGTTCCTACAATGAGCAGTTCTTC.

CDR3 DNA sequence: TGTGCCAGCAGTTTATCCGTCCACTATGAAGCTTTCTTT. It translates to CASSLSVHYEAFF. J is TRBJ1-1 and V is TRBV27; unclear D gene. This CDR3 contains 13 residues. Germline CDR1 and CDR2: MNHEY and SMNVEV (reference sequence). V was clipped by 0 bases and J by 7 bases, with 9 bases between them.

The chain links TRBV6-2 or TRBV6-3 to TRBJ2-7; no definite D call. The CDR3 runs 15 residues. V was clipped by 2 bases and J by 2 bases, with 13 bases between them. The germline V gene encodes CDR1 MNHEY and CDR2 SVGEGT. Here the CDR3 DNA reads TGTGCCAGCAGTTACGCCTCCCCAGGCACCTACGAGCAGTACTTC. Translated: CASSYASPGTYEQYF.

The chain couples TRBV7-9 to TRBJ2-5; D perhaps matches TRBD2 (5 bases). This CDR3 spans 14 amino acids. V lost 1 base and J 5 bases, leaving 11 bases between the germline ends. CDR1 and CDR2 (germline): SEHNR, FQNEAQ (reference sequence). In nucleotides, the CDR3 is TGTGCCAGCAGCTTAGGAGGGCTTTGGGAGACCCAGTACTTC. Protein sequence: CASSLGGLWETQYF.

The gene calls are TRBV5-6 and TRBJ2-5; weak D call: TRBD2 (6 bases). The CDR3 extends over 14 amino acids. Germline lookup yields CDR1 SGHDT and CDR2 YYEEEE. The V end was cut by 2 bases, the J end by 5 bases, with 13 bases between. The CDR3 loop is CASSFGGSGETQYF. The CDR3 DNA is TGTGCCAGCAGCTTTGGAGGGAGTGGGGAGACCCAGTACTTC.

The chain employs TRBV2 and TRBJ2-3; 14 nucleotides line up with TRBD2. Germline-derived CDR1 and CDR2 are SNHLY and FYNNEI. The trim removed 5 bases at V and 6 bases at J, leaving 4 bases unmatched. The CDR3 extends over 15 amino acids. For the CDR3, the DNA is TGTGCCAGCAGTACGGGACTAGCGGGAGTTGATACGCAGTATTTT. Protein sequence: CASSTGLAGVDTQYF.

V is TRBV10-1 and J is TRBJ1-1; D remains ambiguous. In germline, CDR1 is WNHNN, CDR2 SYGVQD (reference sequence). The CDR3 length is 13 residues. The germline V and J ends were trimmed by 3 bases and 1 base, with 6 bases remaining between them. The CDR3 reads CASSDWQNTEAFF. As DNA, the CDR3 is TGCGCCAGCAGTGATTGGCAGAACACTGAAGCTTTCTTT.

The chain recombines TRBV15 with TRBJ2-3; tentative D call: TRBD2 (6 bases). Trimming took off 3 bases at V and 1 base at J, with 11 bases between the two ends. Germline V gives CDR1 LNHNV, CDR2 YYDKDF (reference sequence). The CDR3 spans 15 residues. CDR3 DNA sequence: TGTGCCACCAGCAGGTCCGGGGGTGGCACAGATACGCAGTATTTT. This codes for CATSRSGGGTDTQYF.

The gene calls are TRBV10-2 and TRBJ1-1, with D hard to call. Germline V CDR1 and CDR2: WSHSY, SAAADI. The V end was cut by 5 bases, the J end by 2 bases, with 6 bases between. The CDR3 has 12 amino acids. Written as DNA, the CDR3 is TGCGCCAGCAGTCCAACAAACACTGAAGCTTTCTTT. Translation gives CASSPTNTEAFF.

V usage is TRBV6-2 or TRBV6-3 and J usage is TRBJ1-5, with 7 bases that match TRBD1. J lost 5 bases, V lost 6 bases, and 7 bases had no gene match. The CDR3 is 14 amino acids. Germline V gene sequence: CDR1 MNHEY, CDR2 SVGEGT. The CDR3 DNA follows: TGTGCCAGCAGCCGGGACAGTCTACATCAGCCCCAGCATTTT. Its protein product is CASSRDSLHQPQHF.

This chain connects TRBV9 to TRBJ2-1; 10 bases line up with TRBD2. Germline values: CDR1 SGDLS, CDR2 YYNGEE. The CDR3 is made up of 14 amino acids. The junction had 8 bases not matched to a gene; V was cut back by 4 bases and J by 10 bases. The CDR3 reads CASSPLAGAWEQFF. CDR3 sequence (DNA): TGTGCCAGCAGCCCTCTAGCGGGGGCTTGGGAGCAGTTCTTC.